These 8 T cell receptor beta chains were all obtained from the same sample, sequenced in a study of technical replicates of blood from a few donors. Sequencing was performed with immunoSEQ multiplex PCR; in TCRdb, only in-frame clones are kept and a portion is missing. The sample includes roughly 79,000 clones, about nine tenths of them seen just once. Sequenced material: T cells isolated from PBMCs. The origin of the receptors is a human donor in good health. Some clones in this sample may be carry-over from other donors' samples.

The chain couples TRBV11-3 to TRBJ2-2, with D unclear. The CDR3 is made up of 13 amino acids. Germline CDR1 and CDR2: SGHNT and YENEEA. V lost 6 bases to trimming and J lost 6 bases, with 11 bases between them. The CDR3: CASSYRGSGELFF. CDR3 sequence (DNA): TGTGCCAGCAGTTATCGAGGATCCGGGGAGCTGTTTTTT. Complete variable domain (other parts from reference TRBV11-3 and TRBJ2-2): EAGVVQSPRYKIIEKKQPVAFWCNPISGHNTLYWYLQNLGQGPELLIRYENEEAVDDSQLPKDRFSAERLKGVDSTLKIQPAELGDSAVYLCASSYRGSGELFFGEGSRLTVL.

The chain links TRBV27 to TRBJ2-7; possibly TRBD1 for D (5 bases). This CDR3 comprises 15 residues. Germline V gene lookup returns CDR1 MNHEY and CDR2 SMNVEV (reference sequence). V was shortened by 6 bases and J by 2 bases, with 17 bases between the two germline ends. CDR3 DNA sequence: TGTGCCAGCAGGATGACGACAGATGCGCCCTACGAGCAGTACTTC. This encodes CASRMTTDAPYEQYF.

The chain uses TRBV4-1 and TRBJ2-5, with TRBD2 matching over 7 bases. The CDR3 length is 15 residues. Germline CDR1 MGHRA, CDR2 YSYEKL. V trimming: 1 base; J trimming: 2 bases; junction bases outside the gene matches: 4. The CDR3 is CASSQAKRGQETQYF. The CDR3 DNA follows: TGCGCCAGCAGCCAAGCCAAGCGGGGACAAGAGACCCAGTACTTC.

CDR3 DNA sequence: TGCAGCGTTCTCCTATTGGACAGTAATGAAAAACTGTTTTTT. Amino acid sequence: CSVLLLDSNEKLFF. The chain carries TRBV29-1 and TRBJ1-4, with TRBD1 as a possible D gene (6 bases). The CDR3 contains 14 residues. In germline, CDR1 is SQVTM, CDR2 ANQGSEA. The V gene lost 5 bases and the J gene lost 4 bases, with 14 bases spanning the gap.

The chain carries TRBV14 and TRBJ2-7; TRBD1 might be the D (5 bases). From germline, CDR1 is SGHDN and CDR2 FVKESK. Trimming left V 1 base short and J 6 bases short, with 7 bases between. This CDR3 is 12 amino acids long. CDR3: CASSQGRVEQYF. The CDR3 region has the DNA TGTGCCAGCAGCCAAGGCAGGGTCGAGCAGTACTTC.

The rearrangement links TRBV9 to TRBJ2-7; tentatively, D is TRBD1 (5 bases). From germline, CDR1 is SGDLS and CDR2 YYNGEE. V lost 0 bases and J 1 base, leaving 11 bases between the germline ends. The CDR3 runs to 15 residues. CDR3 nucleotides: TGTGCCAGCAGCGTAGCTCCGACAGCTTCCTACGAGCAGTACTTC. Residues: CASSVAPTASYEQYF. The entire variable domain, with the rest obtained from reference TRBV9 and TRBJ2-7, is as follows: DSGVTQTPKHLITATGQRVTLRCSPRSGDLSVYWYQQSLDQGLQFLIQYYNGEERAKGNILERFSAQQFPDLHSELNLSSLELGDSALYFCASSVAPTASYEQYFGPGTRLTVT.

The chain is built from TRBV5-1 and TRBJ2-2; D might be TRBD1 (5 bases). Germline CDR1 SGHRS, CDR2 YFSETQ. The germline V and J ends were trimmed by 6 bases and 4 bases, with 19 bases remaining between them. This CDR3 is built from 16 residues. CDR3 in DNA: TGCGCCAGCATGGTCCAGTTGGGTCAGGGCACCGGGGAGCTGTTTTTT. Protein product: CASMVQLGQGTGELFF.

The genes are TRBV7-3 and TRBJ2-3; unclear D gene. The CDR3 is made up of 13 amino acids. Trimming shortened V by 5 bases and J by 0 bases, and 6 bases separated the two germline ends. Germline loops: CDR1 SGHTA, CDR2 FQGTGA. CDR3 sequence reads: CASSTSSTDTQYF. CDR3 nucleotide sequence: TGTGCCAGCAGCACTTCTAGCACAGATACGCAGTATTTT.